This TCR beta chain was profiled in a study of human T cells and chemical hapten exposure. This clonotype was found many times. No antigen is known for it. Study-level results: Versus controls, expanded TCRs had significantly more large CDR3 similarity clusters.

The library attached unique molecular identifiers to individual cDNA molecules. Original processing notes: Counts of TCRs in each sample centred on a median of about 95,000 and extended from about 20,000 to 690,000. TCRdb reprocessed the RACE reads via MiXCR and lists one record per CDR3 protein. These V and J calls originate from TCRdb's pipeline instead of the authors' own analysis. The profile shows over 85,000 distinct CDR3 sequences, around 12% of them singletons. The CDR3 is 14 amino acids. Germline V gene data show CDR1 as SGHTA and CDR2 as FQGNSA. Trimming shortened V by 2 bases and J by 4 bases, and 11 bases separated the two germline ends. Described time point: patch test 1, 2 weeks after DPC sensitization. The sample's treatment: therapeutic diphenylcyclopropenone sensitization with weekly scalp DPC. Every donor had alopecia and was 18 to 70 years old; all were suitable for DPC.

The receptor's source is a woman aged 40-49 years with alopecia areata. Some clones in this sample may be carry-over from other donors' samples. The chain is built from TRBV7-2 and TRBJ1-2; a possible D gene is TRBD1 (5 bases). Here the sequenced sample was whole blood, taken in connection with sensitization to the hapten diphenylcyclopropenone (DPC). The CDR3 DNA reads TGTGCCAGCAGCTTACAGGGAATCAGCTATGGCTACACCTTC. It specifies CASSLQGISYGYTF.